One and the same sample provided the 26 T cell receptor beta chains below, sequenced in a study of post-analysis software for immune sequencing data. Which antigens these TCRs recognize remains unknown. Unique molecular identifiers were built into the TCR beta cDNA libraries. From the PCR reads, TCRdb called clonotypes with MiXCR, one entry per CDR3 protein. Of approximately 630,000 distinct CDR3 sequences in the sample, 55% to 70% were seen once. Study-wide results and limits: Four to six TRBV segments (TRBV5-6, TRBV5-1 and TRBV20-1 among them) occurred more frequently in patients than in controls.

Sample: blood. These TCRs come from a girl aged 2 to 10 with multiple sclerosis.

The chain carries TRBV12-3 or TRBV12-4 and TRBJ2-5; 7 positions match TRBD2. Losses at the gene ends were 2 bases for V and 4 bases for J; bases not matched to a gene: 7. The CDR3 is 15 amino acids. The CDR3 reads CASSLLPGGRETQYF. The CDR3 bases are TGTGCCAGCAGTTTACTGCCGGGGGGTCGAGAGACCCAGTACTTC.

The CDR3 coding sequence is TGTGCCAGTAGTAAGAACAGAAACACTGAAGCTTTCTTT. Translating it yields CASSKNRNTEAFF. This chain links TRBV19 with TRBJ1-1; D gene unclear. In germline, CDR1 is LNHDA, CDR2 SQIVND (reference sequence). Deletions cut 4 bases from V and 2 bases from J, with 8 bases between. There are 13 residues in the CDR3.

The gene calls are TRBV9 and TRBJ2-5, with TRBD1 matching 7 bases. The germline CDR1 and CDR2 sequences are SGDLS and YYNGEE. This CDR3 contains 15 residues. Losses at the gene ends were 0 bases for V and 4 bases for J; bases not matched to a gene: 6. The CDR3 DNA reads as TGTGCCAGCAGCGTAGGAACAGGGGTAACAGAGACCCAGTACTTC. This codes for CASSVGTGVTETQYF.

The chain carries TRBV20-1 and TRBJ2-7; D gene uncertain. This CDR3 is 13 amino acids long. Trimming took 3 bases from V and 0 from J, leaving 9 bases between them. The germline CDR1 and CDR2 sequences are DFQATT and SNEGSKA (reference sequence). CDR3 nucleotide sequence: TGCAGTGCTAGTCTATCCAGCTCCTACGAGCAGTACTTC. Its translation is CSASLSSSYEQYF.

The CDR3 region is CASRSGLAGGPGREQFF. The CDR3 DNA sequence: TGCGCCAGCAGATCCGGACTAGCGGGGGGGCCAGGGAGAGAGCAGTTCTTC. V and J are TRBV5-1 and TRBJ2-1; 15 bases fit TRBD2. The CDR3 loop spans 17 amino acids. The trim removed 5 bases at V and 10 bases at J, leaving 13 bases unmatched. The germline V gene has CDR1 SGHRS and CDR2 YFSETQ.

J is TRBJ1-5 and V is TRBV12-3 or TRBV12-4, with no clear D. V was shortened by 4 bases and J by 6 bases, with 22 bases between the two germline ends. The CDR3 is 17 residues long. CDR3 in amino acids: CASSSSRLGKVGQPQHF. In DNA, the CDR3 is TGTGCCAGCAGTTCAAGCAGGTTGGGGAAAGTTGGTCAGCCCCAGCATTTT.

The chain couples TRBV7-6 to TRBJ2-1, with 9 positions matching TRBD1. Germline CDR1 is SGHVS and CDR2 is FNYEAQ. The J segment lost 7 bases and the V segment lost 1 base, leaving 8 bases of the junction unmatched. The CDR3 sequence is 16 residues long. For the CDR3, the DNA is TGTGCCAGCAGCTTAGTTGACGGGACAGGGCGAAATGAGCAGTTCTTC. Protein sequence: CASSLVDGTGRNEQFF.

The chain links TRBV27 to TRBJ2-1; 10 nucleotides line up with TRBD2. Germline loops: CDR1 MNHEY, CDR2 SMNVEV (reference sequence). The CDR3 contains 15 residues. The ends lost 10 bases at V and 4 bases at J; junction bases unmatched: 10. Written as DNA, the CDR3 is TGTGCCACCCAGGGAAGCGGGGGGGCGTACAATGAGCAGTTCTTC. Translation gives CATQGSGGAYNEQFF.

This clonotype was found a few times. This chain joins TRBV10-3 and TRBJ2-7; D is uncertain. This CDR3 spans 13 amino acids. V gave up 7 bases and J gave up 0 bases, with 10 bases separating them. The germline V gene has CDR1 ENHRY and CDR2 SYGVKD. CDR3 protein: CAITPASSYEQYF. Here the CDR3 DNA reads TGTGCCATCACCCCAGCGAGCTCCTACGAGCAGTACTTC.

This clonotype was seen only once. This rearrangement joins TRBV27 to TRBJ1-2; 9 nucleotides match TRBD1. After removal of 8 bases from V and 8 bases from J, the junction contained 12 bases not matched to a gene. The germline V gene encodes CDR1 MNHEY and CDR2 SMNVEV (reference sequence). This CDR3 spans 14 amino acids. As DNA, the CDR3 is TGTGCCAGCGGAAACAGGGGGCCTGTATTCGGCTACACCTTC. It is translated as CASGNRGPVFGYTF.

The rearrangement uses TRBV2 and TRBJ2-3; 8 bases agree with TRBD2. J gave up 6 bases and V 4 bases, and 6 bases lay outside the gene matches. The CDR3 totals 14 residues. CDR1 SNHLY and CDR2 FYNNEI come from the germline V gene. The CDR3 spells CASSGETSEDTQYF. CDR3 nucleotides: TGTGCCAGCAGTGGAGAGACTAGCGAGGATACGCAGTATTTT.

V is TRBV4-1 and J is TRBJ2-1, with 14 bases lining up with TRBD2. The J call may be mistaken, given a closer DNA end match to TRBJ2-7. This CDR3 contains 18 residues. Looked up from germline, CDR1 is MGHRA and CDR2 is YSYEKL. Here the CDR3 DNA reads TGCGCCAGCAGCCAAGAACCGGGACTAGCGGGAGTCGGGTACGAGCAGTACTTC. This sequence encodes CASSQEPGLAGVGYEQYF.

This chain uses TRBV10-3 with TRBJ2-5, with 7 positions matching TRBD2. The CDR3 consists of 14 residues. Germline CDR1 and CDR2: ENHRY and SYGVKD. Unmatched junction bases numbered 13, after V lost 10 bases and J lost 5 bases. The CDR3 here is CATRGIRGGETQYF. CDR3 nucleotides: TGTGCCACCCGAGGGATTCGGGGAGGGGAGACCCAGTACTTC.

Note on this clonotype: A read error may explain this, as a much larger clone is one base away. The CDR3 region is CSGEGARDIQYF. The CDR3 nucleotides read TGCAGCGGTGAGGGGGCGCGGGACATTCAGTACTTC. The rearrangement uses TRBV29-1 and TRBJ2-4; TRBD1 matches at 7 bases. The V gene's germline CDR1 is SQVTM and CDR2 ANQGSEA. Trimming removed 7 bases from V and 8 bases from J; junction bases left unmatched: 8. The CDR3 length is 12 residues.

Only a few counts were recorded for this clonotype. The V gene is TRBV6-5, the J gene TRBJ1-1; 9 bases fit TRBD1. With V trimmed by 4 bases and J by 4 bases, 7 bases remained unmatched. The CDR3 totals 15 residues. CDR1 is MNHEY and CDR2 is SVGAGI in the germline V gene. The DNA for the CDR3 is TGTGCCAGCAGTTTCGGACAGGGGATGAGCACTGAAGCTTTCTTT. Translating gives CASSFGQGMSTEAFF.

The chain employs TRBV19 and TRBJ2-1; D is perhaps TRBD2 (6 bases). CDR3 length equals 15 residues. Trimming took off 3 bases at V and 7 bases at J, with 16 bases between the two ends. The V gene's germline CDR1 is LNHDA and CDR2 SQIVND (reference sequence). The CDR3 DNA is TGTGCCAGTAGTATTGCCGGAGGGCCGCGGAATGAGCAGTTCTTC. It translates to CASSIAGGPRNEQFF.

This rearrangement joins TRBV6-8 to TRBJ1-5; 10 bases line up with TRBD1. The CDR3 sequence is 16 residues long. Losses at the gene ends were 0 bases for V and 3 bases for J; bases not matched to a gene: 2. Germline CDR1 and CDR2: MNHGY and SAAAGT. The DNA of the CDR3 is TGTGCCAGCAGTTACTCGGGACAGGGGATCAATCAGCCCCAGCATTTT. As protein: CASSYSGQGINQPQHF.

In nucleotides, the CDR3 is TGCAGCGGATTGGGACAGCCCTACGAGCAGTACTTC. The encoded protein is CSGLGQPYEQYF. The J gene is TRBJ2-7, the V gene TRBV29-1, with 7 bases aligning to TRBD1. The germline gives CDR1 SQVTM, CDR2 ANQGSEA. J was trimmed by 2 bases and V by 7 bases; bases with no gene match: 5. The CDR3 length is 12 residues.

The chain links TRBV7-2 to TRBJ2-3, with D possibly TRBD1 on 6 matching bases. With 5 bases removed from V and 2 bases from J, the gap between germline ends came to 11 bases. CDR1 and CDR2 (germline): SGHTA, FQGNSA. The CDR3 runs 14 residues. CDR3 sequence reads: CASSPTGFTDTQYF. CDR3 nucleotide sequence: TGTGCCAGCAGCCCAACAGGGTTCACAGATACGCAGTATTTT.

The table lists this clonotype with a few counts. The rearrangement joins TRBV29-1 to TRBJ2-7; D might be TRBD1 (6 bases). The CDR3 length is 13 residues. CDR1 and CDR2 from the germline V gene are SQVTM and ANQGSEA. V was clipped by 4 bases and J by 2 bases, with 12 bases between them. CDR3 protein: CSVATGQTYEQYF. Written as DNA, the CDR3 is TGCAGCGTTGCGACAGGCCAGACCTACGAGCAGTACTTC.

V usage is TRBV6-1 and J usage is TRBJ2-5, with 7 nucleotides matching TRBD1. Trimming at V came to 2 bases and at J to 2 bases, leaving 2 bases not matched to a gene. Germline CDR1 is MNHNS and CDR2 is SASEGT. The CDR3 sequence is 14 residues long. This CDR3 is CASSEQGQQETQYF. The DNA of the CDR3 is TGTGCCAGCAGTGAACAGGGACAGCAAGAGACCCAGTACTTC.

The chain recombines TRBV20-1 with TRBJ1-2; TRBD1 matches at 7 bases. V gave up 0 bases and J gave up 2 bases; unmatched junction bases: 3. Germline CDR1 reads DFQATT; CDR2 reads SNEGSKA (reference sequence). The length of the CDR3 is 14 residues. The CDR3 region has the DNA TGCAGTGCTAGAGAGGACAGGTCAAACTATGGCTACACCTTC. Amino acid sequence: CSAREDRSNYGYTF.

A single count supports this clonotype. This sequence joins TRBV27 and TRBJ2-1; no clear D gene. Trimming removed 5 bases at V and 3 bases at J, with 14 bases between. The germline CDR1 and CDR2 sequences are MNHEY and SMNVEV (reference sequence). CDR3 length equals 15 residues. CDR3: CASSPTGSRYNEQFF. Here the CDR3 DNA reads TGTGCCAGCAGTCCAACCGGGTCCCGCTACAATGAGCAGTTCTTC.

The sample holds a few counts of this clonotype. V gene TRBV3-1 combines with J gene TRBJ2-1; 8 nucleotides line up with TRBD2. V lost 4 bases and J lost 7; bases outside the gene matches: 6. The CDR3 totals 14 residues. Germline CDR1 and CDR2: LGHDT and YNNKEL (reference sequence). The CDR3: CASSPQRGSNEQFF. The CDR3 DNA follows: TGTGCCAGCAGCCCGCAGCGGGGGAGTAATGAGCAGTTCTTC.

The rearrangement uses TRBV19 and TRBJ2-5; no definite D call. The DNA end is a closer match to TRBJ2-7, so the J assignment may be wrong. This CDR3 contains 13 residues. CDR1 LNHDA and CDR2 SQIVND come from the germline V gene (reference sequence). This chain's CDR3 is CASSIGPDYEQYF. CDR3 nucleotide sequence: TGTGCCAGTAGTATCGGTCCAGACTACGAGCAGTACTTC.

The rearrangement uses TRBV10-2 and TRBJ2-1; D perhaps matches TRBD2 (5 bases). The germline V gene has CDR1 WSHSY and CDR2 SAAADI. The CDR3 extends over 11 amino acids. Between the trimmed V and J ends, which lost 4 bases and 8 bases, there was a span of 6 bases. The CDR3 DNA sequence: TGCGCCAGCAGTGGGACTTATGAGCAGTTCTTC. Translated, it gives CASSGTYEQFF.